This T cell receptor beta chain came from a study of cytomegalovirus exposure and HLA in healthy donors. The primer mix had 60 Vbeta and 13 Jbeta primers. Repertoires were generated with immunoSEQ multiplex PCR, while TCRdb's copy carries only in-frame clones and drops some. The table includes 120,000 or so clones, just over 75% detected once. Trimming removed 1 base from V and 4 bases from J; junction bases left unmatched: 15. Germline V gene lookup returns CDR1 GTSNPN and CDR2 SVGIG (reference sequence). This CDR3 is built from 17 residues. The receptor comes from a young man in good health and CMV-seropositive. Material for sequencing was PBMCs. The chain links TRBV30 to TRBJ1-2, with 7 bases aligning to TRBD1. CDR3 in DNA: TGTGCCTGGAGTGCAATGGGCCAACGACAGGGCCCCTATGGCTACACCTTC. This gives the protein CAWSAMGQRQGPYGYTF.